These T cell receptor beta chains were read from a single sample in a study of memory CD4+ T cells and cytomegalovirus serostatus. Method: immunoSEQ multiplex PCR; TCRdb's copy keeps in-frame clones and lacks some. In the table there are 50,000 to 65,000 clones, 83% of which are singletons. Material: memory CD4+ T cells from blood. The receptor set was obtained from an adult in good health and CMV-seropositive. CDR3s include the opening cysteine and the closing phenylalanine or tryptophan. D genes are given only for firm matches. Some rows have no size entry. The others give once, few or many, or a class for an expanded clone.

J gene: TRBJ2-7; D gene: -; clone size: -; V gene: TRBV28; CDR3 protein: CASSSPPGSIFSYEQYF; CDR3 DNA: TGTGCCAGCAGTTCCCCCCCGGGGTCTATATTCTCCTACGAGCAGTACTTC
J gene: TRBJ2-7; D gene: -; clone size: -; V gene: TRBV6-6; CDR3 protein: CASSSAGGDYEQYF; CDR3 DNA: TGTGCCAGCAGTTCCGCCGGAGGGGACTACGAGCAGTACTTC
J gene: TRBJ1-2; D gene: -; clone size: -; V gene: TRBV6-1; CDR3 protein: CASSDGTGLYGYTF; CDR3 DNA: TGTGCCAGCAGTGACGGTACAGGACTCTATGGCTACACCTTC
J gene: TRBJ1-5; D gene: -; clone size: -; V gene: TRBV7-9; CDR3 protein: CASSGDSNQPQHF; CDR3 DNA: TGTGCCAGCAGCGGGGACAGCAATCAGCCCCAGCATTTT
J gene: TRBJ1-2; D gene: TRBD1; clone size: -; V gene: TRBV18; CDR3 protein: CASSPPTGRNYGYTF; CDR3 DNA: TGTGCCAGCTCACCACCGACAGGGAGGAACTATGGCTACACCTTC
J gene: TRBJ2-7; D gene: TRBD1; clone size: -; V gene: TRBV9; CDR3 protein: CASSVKDRGSPYSEQYF; CDR3 DNA: TGTGCCAGCAGCGTTAAAGACAGGGGGTCGCCTTATAGCGAGCAGTACTTC
J gene: TRBJ1-1; D gene: TRBD1; clone size: -; V gene: TRBV7-2; CDR3 protein: CASRPRTGMVAEAFF; CDR3 DNA: TGTGCCAGCAGACCCCGGACAGGGATGGTGGCTGAAGCTTTCTTT
J gene: TRBJ2-7; D gene: -; clone size: -; V gene: TRBV7-9; CDR3 protein: CASSFRLGGEQYF; CDR3 DNA: TGTGCCAGCAGCTTCCGACTAGGAGGCGAGCAGTACTTC
J gene: TRBJ2-1; D gene: -; clone size: -; V gene: TRBV28; CDR3 protein: CASSPAGWKGNNEQFF; CDR3 DNA: TGTGCCAGCAGCCCCGCGGGGTGGAAAGGAAACAATGAGCAGTTCTTC
J gene: TRBJ1-5; D gene: -; clone size: -; V gene: TRBV6-6; CDR3 protein: CASSAKGDSNQPQHF; CDR3 DNA: TGTGCCAGCAGTGCAAAAGGAGATAGCAATCAGCCCCAGCATTTT
J gene: TRBJ2-2; D gene: -; clone size: -; V gene: TRBV7-9; CDR3 protein: CASSSTTYRDKYTGELFF; CDR3 DNA: TGTGCCAGCAGCTCGACGACCTACAGGGATAAGTACACCGGGGAGCTGTTTTTT
J gene: TRBJ1-1; D gene: -; clone size: -; V gene: TRBV7-9; CDR3 protein: CASSLVQGPNTEAFF; CDR3 DNA: TGTGCCAGCAGCTTAGTGCAGGGCCCGAACACTGAAGCTTTCTTT
J gene: TRBJ2-5; D gene: -; clone size: -; V gene: TRBV7-2; CDR3 protein: CASSLAWTAKETQYF; CDR3 DNA: TGTGCCAGCAGCTTAGCCTGGACTGCAAAAGAGACCCAGTACTTC
J gene: TRBJ1-1; D gene: -; clone size: few; V gene: TRBV5-1; CDR3 protein: CASGRQSNTEAFF; CDR3 DNA: TGCGCCAGCGGAAGACAGTCCAACACTGAAGCTTTCTTT
J gene: TRBJ1-5; D gene: -; clone size: -; V gene: TRBV5-5; CDR3 protein: CASSLGQGGPGNQPQHF; CDR3 DNA: TGTGCCAGCAGCTTGGGGCAGGGTGGACCCGGGAATCAGCCCCAGCATTTT
J gene: TRBJ1-4; D gene: -; clone size: -; V gene: TRBV6-1; CDR3 protein: CASSEQGTTNEKLFF; CDR3 DNA: TGTGCCAGCAGTGAACAGGGGACGACTAATGAAAAACTGTTTTTT
J gene: TRBJ1-1; D gene: TRBD1; clone size: few; V gene: TRBV5-6; CDR3 protein: CASSFGQGAGRAFF; CDR3 DNA: TGTGCCAGCAGCTTTGGGCAGGGGGCTGGCAGAGCTTTCTTT
J gene: TRBJ2-7; D gene: -; clone size: once; V gene: TRBV7-2; CDR3 protein: CASSLTGTTVAYEQYF; CDR3 DNA: TGTGCCAGCAGCTTAACCGGGACAACAGTGGCTTACGAGCAGTACTTC
J gene: TRBJ1-2; D gene: TRBD1; clone size: -; V gene: TRBV4-3; CDR3 protein: CASSQGDSANYGYTF; CDR3 DNA: TGCGCCAGCAGCCAGGGGGACAGCGCTAACTATGGCTACACCTTC
J gene: TRBJ2-2; D gene: -; clone size: -; V gene: TRBV9; CDR3 protein: CASSPISIRTGELFF; CDR3 DNA: TGTGCCAGCAGCCCTATAAGTATCCGGACCGGGGAGCTGTTTTTT
J gene: TRBJ1-2; D gene: -; clone size: -; V gene: TRBV4-2; CDR3 protein: CASSPPGFLYGYTF; CDR3 DNA: TGTGCCAGCAGCCCCCCGGGGTTCCTTTATGGCTACACCTTC
J gene: TRBJ2-3; D gene: -; clone size: -; V gene: TRBV5-6; CDR3 protein: CASSQWGWGDTQYF; CDR3 DNA: TGTGCCAGCAGTCAGTGGGGGTGGGGAGATACGCAGTATTTT
J gene: TRBJ2-5; D gene: -; clone size: -; V gene: TRBV11-3; CDR3 protein: CASSDGQETQYF; CDR3 DNA: TGTGCCAGCAGCGACGGCCAAGAGACCCAGTACTTC
J gene: TRBJ1-1; D gene: -; clone size: -; V gene: TRBV7-3; CDR3 protein: CASSFGGTNTEAFF; CDR3 DNA: TGTGCCAGCAGCTTTGGGGGGACGAACACTGAAGCTTTCTTT
J gene: TRBJ1-1; D gene: -; clone size: few; V gene: TRBV6-5; CDR3 protein: CASSKRAWNTEAFF; CDR3 DNA: TGTGCCAGCAGTAAGAGGGCCTGGAACACTGAAGCTTTCTTT
J gene: TRBJ1-1; D gene: -; clone size: -; V gene: TRBV5-6; CDR3 protein: CASSRGILTEAFF; CDR3 DNA: TGTGCCAGCAGCCGAGGGATACTCACTGAAGCTTTCTTT
J gene: TRBJ2-7; D gene: -; clone size: -; V gene: TRBV7-2; CDR3 protein: CASSLGHSSYEQYF; CDR3 DNA: TGTGCCAGCAGCTTAGGACATTCTTCCTACGAGCAGTACTTC
J gene: TRBJ2-7; D gene: -; clone size: -; V gene: TRBV5-4; CDR3 protein: CASSPGLNTYEQYF; CDR3 DNA: TGTGCCAGCAGTCCGGGACTCAACACCTACGAGCAGTACTTC